Shown below are 11 T cell receptor beta chains from a single sample sequenced in a study of blood T cell repertoires in COVID-19. The table came from immunoSEQ multiplex PCR; TCRdb's copy has only in-frame clones and leaves some out. The sample holds 130,000 to 150,000 clones, 75% to 85% seen once. The material sequenced was peripheral blood. These receptors came from a woman aged 50 to 60 in a cohort sampled during active or convalescent COVID-19.

V and J are TRBV3-1 (or the pseudogene TRBV3-2) and TRBJ1-6; no firm D call. The CDR3 is 16 amino acids. Germline-derived CDR1 and CDR2 are LGHDT and YNNKEL (reference sequence). V was cut by 5 bases and J by 10 bases, with 21 bases left in between. The CDR3 region is CASSTAGIGVGSPLHF. CDR3 sequence (DNA): TGTGCCAGCAGCACCGCGGGGATCGGAGTAGGGTCACCCCTCCACTTT.

The CDR3 here is CASRQTLGQGSYEQYF. The CDR3 coding sequence is TGTGCCAGCAGGCAAACCCTTGGACAGGGGTCGTACGAGCAGTACTTC. This chain joins TRBV4-2 and TRBJ2-7, with TRBD1 identical over 9 bases. The CDR3 consists of 16 residues. Germline loops: CDR1 LGHNA, CDR2 YNFKEQ. V trimming: 6 bases; J trimming: 4 bases; junction bases outside the gene matches: 13.

The chain employs TRBV2 and TRBJ2-1; TRBD2 aligns across 9 bases. The V gene end was trimmed by 6 bases and the J gene end by 7 bases; junction bases not matched to a gene: 22. The germline V gene has CDR1 SNHLY and CDR2 FYNNEI. The CDR3 contains 19 residues. Written as DNA, the CDR3 is TGTGCCAGCAGACGTCAGGGGTTACTAGCGGGTCTCACTAGGAATGAGCAGTTCTTC. Protein: CASRRQGLLAGLTRNEQFF. The whole variable domain, remainder taken from reference TRBV2 and TRBJ2-1, is EPEVTQTPSHQVTQMGQEVILRCVPISNHLYFYWYRQILGQKVEFLVSFYNNEISEKSEIFDDQFSVERPDGSNFTLKIRSTKLEDSAMYFCASRRQGLLAGLTRNEQFFGPGTRLTVL.

This chain joins TRBV5-1 and TRBJ1-6, with unresolved D. Per germline, CDR1 SGHRS and CDR2 YFSETQ. The CDR3 length is 16 residues. The germline V and J ends were trimmed by 1 base and 6 bases, with 14 bases remaining between them. The CDR3 reads CASSLLSGRGNSPLHF. CDR3 bases: TGCGCCAGCAGCTTGTTGTCAGGACGGGGTAATTCACCCCTCCACTTT. Looking up the rest from reference TRBV5-1 and TRBJ1-6 gives the full variable domain: KAGVTQTPRYLIKTRGQQVTLSCSPISGHRSVSWYQQTPGQGLQFLFEYFSETQRNKGNFPGRFSGRQFSNSRSEMNVSTLELGDSALYLCASSLLSGRGNSPLHFGNGTRLTVT.

The chain employs TRBV5-1 and TRBJ1-1; no clear D. This CDR3 region has 13 residues. Germline V gene lookup returns CDR1 SGHRS and CDR2 YFSETQ. Between the trimmed V and J ends, which lost 2 bases and 4 bases, there was a span of 9 bases. In nucleotides, the CDR3 is TGCGCCAGCAGCTTAACAGTGACCACTGAAGCTTTCTTT. Protein sequence: CASSLTVTTEAFF.

This chain joins TRBV30 and TRBJ2-5; maybe TRBD1 (6 bases). V was pared by 0 bases and J by 9 bases, with 14 bases between. The CDR3 is made up of 13 amino acids. Germline V gives CDR1 GTSNPN, CDR2 SVGIG (reference sequence). For the CDR3, the DNA is TGTGCCTGGAGTGTGGGGGCCGAGTTTCCCCAGTACTTC. Its translation is CAWSVGAEFPQYF. Filled out from reference TRBV30 and TRBJ2-5, the complete variable domain reads SQTIHQWPATLVQPVGSPLSLECTVEGTSNPNLYWYRQAAGRGLQLLFYSVGIGQISSEVPQNLSASRPQDRQFILSSKKLLLSDSGFYLCAWSVGAEFPQYFGPGTRLLVL.

V gene TRBV27 combines with J gene TRBJ2-2, with 8 positions matching TRBD2. After removal of 5 bases from V and 7 bases from J, the junction contained 18 bases not matched to a gene. Germline V gene sequence: CDR1 MNHEY, CDR2 SMNVEV (reference sequence). This CDR3 has 18 residues. The CDR3, as DNA: TGTGCCAGCAGTCCAACGGCCGTCGGGAGGGGCTTTAGCGGGGAGCTGTTTTTT. Protein sequence: CASSPTAVGRGFSGELFF.

This clone has just one count. This sample also contains other DNA sequences that code for the same CDR3. This sequence joins TRBV20-1 and TRBJ1-2; the D gene is possibly TRBD1 (5 bases). Germline V gives CDR1 DFQATT, CDR2 SNEGSKA (reference sequence). Trimming removed 2 bases at V and 4 bases at J, with 5 bases between. This CDR3 is 11 amino acids long. Here the CDR3 reads CSARQGYGYTF. CDR3 nucleotides: TGCAGTGCTAGACAGGGCTATGGCTACACCTTC.

CDR3 in amino acids: CASSPRLATNTGELFF. The CDR3 nucleotides read TGTGCCAGCAGCCCAAGACTAGCGACGAACACCGGGGAGCTGTTTTTT. V is TRBV13 and J is TRBJ2-2; 8 nucleotides line up with TRBD2. The germline V gene encodes CDR1 PRHDT and CDR2 FYEKMQ (reference sequence). Trimming cost V 5 bases and J 0 bases; bases outside gene matches: 5. The CDR3 has 16 amino acids.

By share, this clone counts as medium-sized. This chain uses TRBV15 with TRBJ2-7, with 9 bases fitting TRBD1. Germline V gene data show CDR1 as LNHNV and CDR2 as YYDKDF (reference sequence). V lost 0 bases, J lost 0 bases, and 0 bases stayed unmatched. The CDR3 extends over 15 amino acids. The CDR3 DNA is TGTGCCACCAGCAGAGAGACAGGGGGCTCCTACGAGCAGTACTTC. It specifies CATSRETGGSYEQYF.

This clone was counted a few times. The chain combines TRBV13 with TRBJ2-2; TRBD2 matches at 9 bases. Unmatched junction bases numbered 11, after V lost 4 bases and J lost 2 bases. Germline CDR1 PRHDT, CDR2 FYEKMQ (reference sequence). This CDR3 has 18 amino acids. The CDR3 nucleotides are TGTGCCAGCAGCTCTAACTTAGCGGGGGAACCAAACACCGGGGAGCTGTTTTTT. This sequence encodes CASSSNLAGEPNTGELFF.